Listed here are 9 T cell receptor beta chains from one sample, sequenced in a study of vaccination and CD4 T cells after COVID-19. Time point in this sample: late sampling 161 to 241 days after vaccination in a few convalescent patients. TCRdb fed the PCR reads into MiXCR, producing one record per CDR3 protein. The sample shows roughly 28,000 distinct CDR3 sequences, roughly 50% of them seen only once. This material consisted of CD4+ T cells from blood, taken about 7 months after SARS-CoV-2 vaccination. These receptor sequences come from a human donor who had recovered from COVID-19.

This chain links TRBV20-1 with TRBJ2-5, with 10 bases matching TRBD2. V shed 1 base, J shed 5 bases, and the junction held 7 bases outside the gene matches. Germline-derived CDR1 and CDR2 are DFQATT and SNEGSKA (reference sequence). This CDR3 is built from 15 residues. CDR3 sequence: CSARGASGSSETQYF. CDR3 DNA: TGCAGTGCTAGAGGGGCTAGCGGGAGTAGCGAGACCCAGTACTTC.

There are a few counts of this clonotype. The gene calls are TRBV10-2 and TRBJ1-6; D gene unclear. The V gene's germline CDR1 is WSHSY and CDR2 SAAADI. V was cut by 6 bases and J by 0 bases, with 12 bases left in between. The CDR3 totals 16 residues. CDR3 bases: TGCGCCAGCAGGGATCAGCCAAGCTCCTATAATTCACCCCTCCACTTT. Its translation is CASRDQPSSYNSPLHF.

The chain links TRBV7-2 to TRBJ2-4; D might be TRBD1 (6 bases). Trimming cost V 4 bases and J 6 bases, with 10 bases left between them. In germline, CDR1 is SGHTA, CDR2 FQGNSA. The CDR3 loop spans 13 amino acids. CDR3 bases: TGTGCCAGCAGCTCACAGGGTTTAAACATTCAGTACTTC. The encoded protein is CASSSQGLNIQYF.

By share, this clonotype counts as large. The rearrangement links TRBV7-9 to TRBJ2-5; TRBD1 agrees at 9 bases. The length of the CDR3 is 16 residues. Germline V gene sequence: CDR1 SEHNR, CDR2 FQNEAQ (reference sequence). Trimming at V came to 3 bases and at J to 0 bases, leaving 5 bases not matched to a gene. CDR3 loop: CASSFSTGGYQETQYF. CDR3 bases: TGTGCCAGCAGCTTTTCGACAGGGGGGTACCAAGAGACCCAGTACTTC.

The rearrangement uses TRBV6-1 and TRBJ2-2; D is undetermined. The germline V gene encodes CDR1 MNHNS and CDR2 SASEGT. This CDR3 has 14 amino acids. V lost 6 bases and J 0 bases, leaving 8 bases between the germline ends. The CDR3 nucleotides are TGTGCCAGCAGGCTCAGCGCGAACACCGGGGAGCTGTTTTTT. This translates into CASRLSANTGELFF.

The chain links TRBV19 to TRBJ2-5; D remains ambiguous. V shed 4 bases and J shed 2 bases, with 17 bases lying between them. Germline CDR1 is LNHDA and CDR2 is SQIVND (reference sequence). This CDR3 comprises 16 residues. In DNA form, the CDR3 reads TGTGCCAGTAGTAAACCAGGAAGGGCCCCGCAAGAGACCCAGTACTTC. Protein: CASSKPGRAPQETQYF.

The rearrangement uses TRBV28 and TRBJ2-2; 9 bases match TRBD1. The length of the CDR3 is 16 residues. The germline V gene has CDR1 MDHEN and CDR2 SYDVKM. V gave up 6 bases and J gave up 7 bases; unmatched junction bases: 12. The CDR3 DNA is TGTGCCAGCAGCCCAGCAAGACAGGGGGTCGGCGGGGAGCTGTTTTTT. This gives the protein CASSPARQGVGGELFF. The variable domain in full, with the rest retrieved from reference TRBV28 and TRBJ2-2, is DVKVTQSSRYLVKRTGEKVFLECVQDMDHENMFWYRQDPGLGLRLIYFSYDVKMKEKGDIPEGYSVSREKKERFSLILESASTNQTSMYLCASSPARQGVGGELFFGEGSRLTVL.

This clonotype was counted only a few times. The V gene is TRBV7-6, the J gene TRBJ2-2, with D tentatively TRBD1 or TRBD2 (5 bases each). The V and J ends lost 11 bases and 3 bases respectively, with 13 bases between them. Germline-derived CDR1 and CDR2 are SGHVS and FNYEAQ. There are 13 residues in the CDR3. The DNA of the CDR3 is TGTGCCTCCTCGTGGGGGTACACCGGGGAGCTGTTTTTT. Translated: CASSWGYTGELFF.

V gene TRBV4-1 combines with J gene TRBJ1-2; TRBD1 is a possible D gene (6 bases). Trimming removed 4 bases at V and 4 bases at J, with 13 bases between. The germline V gene has CDR1 MGHRA and CDR2 YSYEKL. This CDR3 is built from 14 residues. The CDR3 DNA follows: TGCGCCAGCAGCCCCGGGCAAGGGGGCTATGGCTACACCTTC. The encoded protein is CASSPGQGGYGYTF.